The T cell receptor (beta chain) described here comes from a study of post-analysis software for immune sequencing data. In this sample, this clonotype turned up a few times. Each TCR beta cDNA library carried unique molecular identifiers. MiXCR, applied by TCRdb to the PCR reads, yields one record per CDR3 protein. The profile shows about 680,000 distinct CDR3 sequences, approximately 60% of them singletons. The source of this sequence is a girl aged 2-15 years with multiple sclerosis. Sequenced input: blood.

The CDR3 nucleotides read TGCAGTGCTAGTATGGGAAGCAATCAGCCCCAGCATTTT. It encodes CSASMGSNQPQHF. This rearrangement joins TRBV20-1 to TRBJ1-5; D unclear. The CDR3 is 13 residues long. V lost 3 bases and J 1 base, leaving 7 bases between the germline ends. The germline CDR1 and CDR2 sequences are DFQATT and SNEGSKA (reference sequence).